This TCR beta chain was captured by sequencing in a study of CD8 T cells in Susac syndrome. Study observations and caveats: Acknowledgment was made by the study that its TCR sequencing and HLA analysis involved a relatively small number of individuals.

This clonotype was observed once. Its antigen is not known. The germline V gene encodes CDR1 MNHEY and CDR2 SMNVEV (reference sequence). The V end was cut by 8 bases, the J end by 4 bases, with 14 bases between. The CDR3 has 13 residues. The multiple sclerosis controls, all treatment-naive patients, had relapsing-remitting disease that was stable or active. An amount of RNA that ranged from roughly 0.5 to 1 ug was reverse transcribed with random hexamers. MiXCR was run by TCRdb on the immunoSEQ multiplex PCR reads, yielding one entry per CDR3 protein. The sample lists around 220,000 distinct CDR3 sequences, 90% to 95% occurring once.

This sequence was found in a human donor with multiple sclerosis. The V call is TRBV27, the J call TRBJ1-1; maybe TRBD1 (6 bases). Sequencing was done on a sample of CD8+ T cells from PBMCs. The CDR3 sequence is CASAPTGSTEAFF. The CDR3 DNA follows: TGTGCCAGCGCACCGACAGGAAGCACTGAAGCTTTCTTT.